This is a list of T cell receptor beta chains from one sample in a study of shared clonotypes between healthy human individuals. Generated by immunoSEQ multiplex PCR, the TCRdb table keeps only in-frame clones and is missing some. The table records around 1.6 million clones, 95% to 99% of them present only once. Source material: naive CD4+ T cells sorted from blood. Receptors originate from a man younger than 45 in good health. The CDR3 runs from the conserved cysteine through the conserved F or W. A D gene is named only where the DNA matches it firmly.

v_call d_call cdr3_aa
TRBV7-9 NA CASSSSAASADTQYF
TRBV2 NA CASSEILVFEDTQYF
TRBV6-1 TRBD1 CASRRDSYEKLFF
TRBV11-2 NA CASSFDTSYNEQFF
TRBV6-1 NA CASSRGTEETQYF
TRBV7-7 NA CASSLGQNTEAFF
TRBV7-8 NA CASSSALVTDTQYF
TRBV15 NA CATSSGRTYPNQPQHF
TRBV10-3 TRBD2 CAINFYILAGVLITQYF
TRBV15 NA CATSRDWSDRRNTEAFF
TRBV7-9 NA CASSLSRGSSYEQYF
TRBV7-9 NA CASSHRDTSTDTQYF
TRBV18 NA CASSPRGSGREEKLFF
TRBV5-1 TRBD1 CASSFRDSHNEQFF
TRBV2 NA CASREDLSSYNEQFF
TRBV5-1 TRBD2 CASSFSGTSGYNEQFF
TRBV6-5 NA CASSDPPYNEQFF
TRBV6-5 NA CASSGTPRYNEQFF
TRBV18 NA CASSLNGDTQYF
TRBV6-1 NA CASSERRGASFF
TRBV28 NA CASSSSGTNTEAFF
TRBV18 NA CASGRQGPFNTEAFF
TRBV4-2 TRBD2 CASSPPPSGRAKEGPTDTQYF
TRBV18 NA CASSPIAHTGELFF
TRBV19 TRBD2 CASSRPGLSEQYF
TRBV27 NA CASSTSLYTEAFF
TRBV18 NA CASSLPGELFF
TRBV19 NA CASSIEQGSREQYF
TRBV5-1 TRBD2 CASSLEEGGGRIVNEQFF
TRBV19 NA CASSIVGKYQPQHF
TRBV29-1 NA CSVEKEGSTYGYTF
TRBV27 TRBD2 CASSLREGVHEQFF
TRBV5-5 NA CASSLSYIGASYNEQFF